A single sample gave rise to the 27 T cell receptor beta chains below, sequenced in a study of blood T cell repertoires in COVID-19. Profiled with immunoSEQ multiplex PCR; TCRdb holds only in-frame clones, not every one. The table shows a few hundred thousand clones, with 88% occurring only once. Sequences were obtained from peripheral blood. These receptors all stem from a human donor in a cohort sampled during active COVID-19.

This clone was observed a single time. The chain has TRBV24-1 and TRBJ1-5, with D possibly being TRBD1 (5 bases). V shed 3 bases and J shed 5 bases, with 13 bases lying between them. CDR3 length: 15 residues. In germline, CDR1 is KGHDR, CDR2 SFDVKD. CDR3 residues: CATSDPGLGDQPQHF. CDR3 nucleotides: TGTGCCACCAGTGATCCAGGGCTGGGTGATCAGCCCCAGCATTTT.

The genes are TRBV5-1 and TRBJ1-1; 10 bases align to TRBD1. This CDR3 is 15 amino acids long. The junction had 5 bases not matched to a gene; V was cut back by 2 bases and J by 4 bases. Germline lookup yields CDR1 SGHRS and CDR2 YFSETQ. The chain's CDR3 is CASSFKDRGGTEAFF. The CDR3 nucleotides read TGCGCCAGCAGCTTCAAGGACAGGGGGGGCACTGAAGCTTTCTTT.

The V call is TRBV6-1, the J call TRBJ2-1, with 7 positions matching TRBD1. Germline V gives CDR1 MNHNS, CDR2 SASEGT. Germline trimming cut 3 bases from V and 6 bases from J; bases unmatched to any gene: 14. This CDR3 is built from 17 residues. CDR3 DNA sequence: TGTGCCAGCAGTGACCGCGGACAGGTCCCTAGGGTCAATGAGCAGTTCTTC. It encodes CASSDRGQVPRVNEQFF.

The CDR3 is CASSVGQGATDTQYF. The CDR3 DNA is TGTGCCAGTAGTGTTGGACAGGGGGCTACAGATACGCAGTATTTT. This chain connects TRBV19 to TRBJ2-3; 11 positions match TRBD1. From germline, CDR1 is LNHDA and CDR2 SQIVND (reference sequence). CDR3 length: 15 residues. The J segment lost 3 bases and the V segment lost 5 bases, leaving 4 bases of the junction unmatched.

This chain connects TRBV7-9 to TRBJ2-7; TRBD1 might be the D (5 bases). This CDR3 spans 13 amino acids. Germline CDR1 and CDR2: SEHNR and FQNEAQ (reference sequence). V gave up 1 base and J gave up 4 bases, with 8 bases separating them. Here the CDR3 reads CASSLDRLYEQYF. In nucleotides, the CDR3 is TGTGCCAGCAGCTTAGACAGGCTGTACGAGCAGTACTTC.

The V and J genes are TRBV3-1 (or the pseudogene TRBV3-2) and TRBJ1-1; a weak D match, TRBD1 (5 bases). Germline V CDR1 and CDR2: LGHDT, YNNKEL (reference sequence). The CDR3 spans 14 residues. Trimming shortened V by 2 bases and J by 3 bases, and 10 bases separated the two germline ends. This chain's CDR3 is CASSQQGTYTEAFF. The CDR3, as DNA: TGTGCCAGCAGCCAACAGGGTACCTACACTGAAGCTTTCTTT.

This clone has only one observation. At one boundary the junction diverges from the germline segment, which might be a read error. J is TRBJ2-7 and V is TRBV7-7; 9 bases map to TRBD1. Germline CDR1 and CDR2: SSHAT and FNYEAQ (reference sequence). This CDR3 contains 15 residues. CDR3 in amino acids: CASSTGQGERSEQYF. DNA for the CDR3: TGTGCTAGCAGTACGGGACAGGGAGAAAGGAGCGAGCAGTACTTC.

The CDR3, as DNA: TGTGCCAGCAGGCCGACCGGGTACTATGGCTACACCTTC. It yields the protein CASRPTGYYGYTF. The rearrangement links TRBV12-3 or TRBV12-4 to TRBJ1-2, with unresolved D. The germline V and J ends were trimmed by 6 bases and 3 bases, with 11 bases remaining between them. This CDR3 contains 13 residues.

Remarks on this clone: Other DNA sequences from this sample encode an identical CDR3 as well. J is TRBJ2-7 and V is TRBV11-3; no clear D. The V gene's germline CDR1 is SGHNT and CDR2 YENEEA. V was pared by 3 bases and J by 3 bases, with 9 bases between. The CDR3 is 13 residues long. DNA for the CDR3: TGTGCCAGCAGCTTGAGATCAGGCTACGAGCAGTACTTC. The encoded protein is CASSLRSGYEQYF.

The CDR3 DNA reads TGCGCCAGCAGCCAACTCACTAGCGGGAGAATCTACGAGCAGTACTTC. It yields the protein CASSQLTSGRIYEQYF. The rearrangement links TRBV4-3 to TRBJ2-7; 11 bases line up with TRBD2. The CDR3 loop spans 16 amino acids. Trimming removed 2 bases from V and 3 bases from J; junction bases left unmatched: 6. The V gene's germline CDR1 is LGHNA and CDR2 YSLEER.

J is TRBJ2-5 and V is TRBV6-6, with D tentatively TRBD2 (5 bases). Germline V lookup: CDR1 MNHNY, CDR2 SVGAGI (reference sequence). The CDR3 consists of 14 residues. The V and J ends lost 6 bases and 4 bases respectively, with 15 bases between them. CDR3 in amino acids: CASSFPMAGETQYF. CDR3 in DNA: TGTGCCAGCAGCTTCCCCATGGCGGGAGAGACCCAGTACTTC.

This chain links TRBV13 with TRBJ2-5, with 9 bases that match TRBD2. Germline V lookup: CDR1 PRHDT, CDR2 FYEKMQ (reference sequence). The CDR3 spans 23 residues. With 0 bases clipped from V and 3 bases from J, the junction kept 26 bases outside the gene matches. The DNA of the CDR3 is TGTGCCAGCAGCTTAGGGGCTAGCGGGAAACAGGAGGACACCTTCCAGACCAAAGAGACCCAGTACTTC. It yields the protein CASSLGASGKQEDTFQTKETQYF.

Note on this clone: At one end, the junction sequence differs from germline, possibly due to a read error. The chain employs TRBV18 and TRBJ1-2, with 9 bases fitting TRBD1. Germline V gives CDR1 KGHSH, CDR2 LQKENI. The CDR3 is 17 amino acids. The CDR3 DNA is TGTGCCAGCTCCCCACTCGGGACAGGGCGAGCTAACTATGGCTACACCTTC. Encoded protein: CASSPLGTGRANYGYTF. The full variable domain, its missing parts supplied by reference TRBV18 and TRBJ1-2, is NAGVMQNPRHLVRRRGQEARLRCSPMKGHSHVYWYRQLPEEGLKFMVYLQKENIIDESGMPKERFSAEFPKEGPSILRIQQVVRGDSAAYFCASSPLGTGRANYGYTFGSGTRLTVV.

The chain has TRBV5-6 and TRBJ1-5; D ambiguous. V lost 3 bases to trimming and J lost 7 bases, with 20 bases between them. CDR1 and CDR2 from the germline V gene are SGHDT and YYEEEE. This CDR3 has 16 amino acids. The CDR3 sequence: CASSSHPLTDNQPQHF. CDR3 coding DNA: TGTGCCAGCAGCTCCCACCCCCTAACAGACAACCAGCCCCAGCATTTT.

The chain combines TRBV5-4 with TRBJ1-3; D not resolved. Germline V gives CDR1 SGHNT, CDR2 YYREEE (reference sequence). Trimming cost V 4 bases and J 4 bases, with 9 bases left between them. The CDR3 is made up of 13 amino acids. CDR3: CASSPFEGNTIYF. Here the CDR3 DNA reads TGTGCCAGCAGCCCCTTCGAGGGAAACACCATATATTTT.

The rearrangement links TRBV19 to TRBJ1-5; the match to TRBD1 covers 7 bases. Trimming removed 1 base from V and 3 bases from J; junction bases left unmatched: 6. The CDR3 runs to 16 residues. Germline V gives CDR1 LNHDA, CDR2 SQIVND (reference sequence). CDR3 region: CASSIGQGVFNQPQHF. Written as DNA, the CDR3 is TGTGCCAGTAGTATAGGGCAGGGGGTGTTCAATCAGCCCCAGCATTTT. The complete variable domain, with remaining parts taken from reference TRBV19 and TRBJ1-5, reads DGGITQSPKYLFRKEGQNVTLSCEQNLNHDAMYWYRQDPGQGLRLIYYSQIVNDFQKGDIAEGYSVSREKKESFPLTVTSAQKNPTAFYLCASSIGQGVFNQPQHFGDGTRLSIL.

Points on this clone: In the same sample, other DNA sequences code for this CDR3. This rearrangement joins TRBV4-3 to TRBJ2-5, with D perhaps TRBD2 (6 bases). CDR3 length: 15 amino acids. Germline V lookup: CDR1 LGHNA, CDR2 YSLEER. V lost 1 base to trimming and J lost 3 bases, with 12 bases between them. The CDR3 DNA sequence: TGCGCCAGCAGCCAAGTTATCGGGGGAGAAGAGACCCAGTACTTC. Translation: CASSQVIGGEETQYF.

The table lists this clone with a count of one. The chain has TRBV20-1 and TRBJ1-1; D gene uncertain. V was pared by 1 base and J by 4 bases, with 4 bases between. Germline CDR1 and CDR2: DFQATT and SNEGSKA (reference sequence). There are 11 residues in the CDR3. CDR3 amino acids: CSARGLTEAFF. CDR3 coding DNA: TGCAGTGCTAGAGGGCTCACTGAAGCTTTCTTT.

The chain employs TRBV3-1 (or the pseudogene TRBV3-2) and TRBJ2-7; TRBD2 matches at 8 bases. The germline gives CDR1 LGHDT, CDR2 YNNKEL (reference sequence). V lost 5 bases, J lost 1 base, and 10 bases stayed unmatched. The CDR3 is made up of 16 amino acids. In DNA form, the CDR3 reads TGTGCCAGCAGCACCAGCCGAGCGGGGGCTTCCTACGAGCAGTACTTC. Protein product: CASSTSRAGASYEQYF.

V usage is TRBV19 and J usage is TRBJ2-3, with 11 nucleotides matching TRBD2. After removal of 7 bases from V and 0 bases from J, the junction contained 6 bases not matched to a gene. The CDR3 loop spans 16 amino acids. Germline V lookup: CDR1 LNHDA, CDR2 SQIVND (reference sequence). The CDR3 is CASTPTSGGSTDTQYF. The CDR3 region has the DNA TGTGCCAGTACCCCTACTAGCGGGGGAAGCACAGATACGCAGTATTTT.

The chain recombines TRBV2 with TRBJ1-5; 9 nucleotides match TRBD1. V shed 5 bases, J shed 4 bases, and the junction held 6 bases outside the gene matches. CDR3 length equals 15 residues. In germline, CDR1 is SNHLY, CDR2 FYNNEI. CDR3 sequence: CASSTGQGLNQPQHF. CDR3 in DNA: TGTGCCAGCAGTACGGGACAGGGCCTAAATCAGCCCCAGCATTTT.

The chain links TRBV2 to TRBJ1-2, with D possibly TRBD1 on 6 matching bases. Trimming removed 7 bases at V and 4 bases at J, with 13 bases between. The CDR3 is 13 residues long. Looked up from germline, CDR1 is SNHLY and CDR2 is FYNNEI. The DNA of the CDR3 is TGTGCCAGCAAGCAAGGACAGTTCTATGGCTACACCTTC. The encoded protein is CASKQGQFYGYTF.

The rearrangement joins TRBV19 to TRBJ2-1; 7 positions agree with TRBD2. In germline, CDR1 is LNHDA, CDR2 SQIVND (reference sequence). CDR3 length equals 15 residues. J gave up 3 bases and V 5 bases, and 7 bases lay outside the gene matches. CDR3 DNA sequence: TGTGCCAGTAGTCTCAGGGTAGCGGGCTACAATGAGCAGTTCTTC. Its translation is CASSLRVAGYNEQFF.

The chain couples TRBV7-8 to TRBJ1-5, with D possibly TRBD1 on 5 matching bases. Germline V lookup: CDR1 SGHVS, CDR2 FQNEAQ. V lost 0 bases to trimming and J lost 3 bases, with 15 bases between them. This CDR3 is 17 amino acids long. The CDR3 DNA sequence: TGTGCCAGCAGCTTAGCGATGGCTGGAGGGGCCAATCAGCCCCAGCATTTT. This gives the protein CASSLAMAGGANQPQHF.

As to this clone: This may be a read error: a much more frequent sequence differs by one nucleotide. This CDR3 is also generated by other DNA sequences in the sample. The rearrangement links TRBV15 to TRBJ1-5; D remains unclear. CDR1 and CDR2 from the germline V gene are LNHNV and YYDKDF (reference sequence). This CDR3 has 18 residues. CDR3 residues: CATSRDHQATISNQPQHF. The CDR3 nucleotides read TGTGCCACCAGTAGAGATCACCAGGCGACCATTAGCAATCAGCCCCAGCATTTT.

The CDR3 is CSASSGTRISYEQYF. In nucleotides, the CDR3 is TGCAGTGCTAGTAGTGGGACTCGCATCTCCTACGAGCAGTACTTC. The chain uses TRBV20-1 and TRBJ2-7; D is possibly TRBD2 (6 bases). Per the germline V gene, CDR1 is DFQATT and CDR2 is SNEGSKA (reference sequence). The CDR3 totals 15 residues. V lost 3 bases and J 0 bases, leaving 15 bases between the germline ends.

The V and J genes are TRBV10-3 and TRBJ2-7; 13 nucleotides line up with TRBD2. Germline CDR1 is ENHRY and CDR2 is SYGVKD. Unmatched junction bases numbered 3, after V lost 4 bases and J lost 3 bases. This CDR3 region has 15 residues. CDR3 residues: CAISGGTSGNYEQYF. The CDR3 coding sequence is TGTGCCATCAGTGGTGGGACTAGCGGGAACTACGAGCAGTACTTC.